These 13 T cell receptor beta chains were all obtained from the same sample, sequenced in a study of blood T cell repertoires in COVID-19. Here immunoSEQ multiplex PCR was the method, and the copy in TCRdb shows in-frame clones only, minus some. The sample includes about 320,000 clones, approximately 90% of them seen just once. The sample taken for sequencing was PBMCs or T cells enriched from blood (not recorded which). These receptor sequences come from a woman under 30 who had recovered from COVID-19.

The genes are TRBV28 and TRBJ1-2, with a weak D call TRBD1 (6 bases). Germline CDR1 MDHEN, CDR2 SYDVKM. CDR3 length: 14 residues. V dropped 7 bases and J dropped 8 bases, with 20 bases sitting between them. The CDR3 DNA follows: TGTGCCAGCATTCTATTCCCAGGGGCGCAGGGCTACACCTTC. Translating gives CASILFPGAQGYTF.

This chain's CDR3 is CASRRSRNTGELFF. CDR3 nucleotide sequence: TGTGCCAGCCGAAGATCCAGAAACACCGGGGAGCTGTTTTTT. The chain employs TRBV27 and TRBJ2-2; D not resolved. Trimming stripped 8 bases from V and 2 bases from J, with 12 bases between. Looked up from germline, CDR1 is MNHEY and CDR2 is SMNVEV (reference sequence). The CDR3 totals 14 residues.

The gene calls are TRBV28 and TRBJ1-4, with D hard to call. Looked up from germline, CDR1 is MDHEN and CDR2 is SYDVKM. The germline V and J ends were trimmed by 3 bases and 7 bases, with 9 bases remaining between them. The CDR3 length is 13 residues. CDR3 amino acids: CASSLAGVEKLFF. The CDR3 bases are TGTGCCAGCAGTTTGGCCGGGGTTGAAAAACTGTTTTTT.

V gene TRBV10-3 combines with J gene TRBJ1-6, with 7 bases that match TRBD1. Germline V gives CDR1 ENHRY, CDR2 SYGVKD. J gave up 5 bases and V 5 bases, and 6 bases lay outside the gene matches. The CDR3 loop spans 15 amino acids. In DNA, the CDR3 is TGTGCCATCAGTCCGCAGGGGGAGGATAATTCACCCCTCCACTTT. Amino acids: CAISPQGEDNSPLHF.

The CDR3 protein is CASSLLAVNTGELFF. The CDR3 DNA follows: TGTGCCAGCAGTTTACTGGCGGTGAACACCGGGGAGCTGTTTTTT. The chain uses TRBV27 and TRBJ2-2; D gene unclear. Germline lookup yields CDR1 MNHEY and CDR2 SMNVEV (reference sequence). The CDR3 totals 15 residues. Trimming cost V 2 bases and J 1 base, with 8 bases left between them.

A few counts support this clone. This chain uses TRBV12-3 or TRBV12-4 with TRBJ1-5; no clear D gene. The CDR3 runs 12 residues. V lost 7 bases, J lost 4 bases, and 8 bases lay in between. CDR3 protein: CASTRENQPQHF. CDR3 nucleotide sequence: TGTGCCAGCACAAGGGAGAATCAGCCCCAGCATTTT.

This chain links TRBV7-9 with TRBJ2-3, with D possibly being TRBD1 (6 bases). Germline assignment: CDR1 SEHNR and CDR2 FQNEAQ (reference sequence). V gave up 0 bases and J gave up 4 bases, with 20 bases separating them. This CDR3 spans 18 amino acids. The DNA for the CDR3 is TGTGCCAGCAGCTTAGCATGGGCGGAAGGGACAAAAGCAGATACGCAGTATTTT. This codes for CASSLAWAEGTKADTQYF.

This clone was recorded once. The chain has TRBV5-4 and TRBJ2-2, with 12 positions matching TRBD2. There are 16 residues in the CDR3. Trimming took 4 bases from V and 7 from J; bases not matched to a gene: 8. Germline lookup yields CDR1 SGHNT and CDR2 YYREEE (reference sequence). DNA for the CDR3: TGTGCCAGCAGCGCCTCTAGCGGGGGGGCCTTCGGGGAGCTGTTTTTT. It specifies CASSASSGGAFGELFF.

The CDR3 DNA reads as TGTGCCAGTAGTTTCCGGGGGGGGTGGATACAGAACACCGGGGAGCTGTTTTTT. It encodes CASSFRGGWIQNTGELFF. This chain connects TRBV19 to TRBJ2-2, with 8 positions matching TRBD2. From germline, CDR1 is LNHDA and CDR2 SQIVND (reference sequence). Trimming at V came to 5 bases and at J to 1 base, leaving 12 bases not matched to a gene. This CDR3 has 18 residues.

CDR3 in amino acids: CASSLTGYNEQFF. The CDR3 DNA sequence: TGCGCCAGCAGCCTTACAGGGTACAATGAGCAGTTCTTC. V and J are TRBV5-1 and TRBJ2-1; maybe TRBD1 (6 bases). The V gene lost 4 bases and the J gene lost 4 bases, with 9 bases spanning the gap. The CDR3 consists of 13 residues. Per the germline V gene, CDR1 is SGHRS and CDR2 is YFSETQ.

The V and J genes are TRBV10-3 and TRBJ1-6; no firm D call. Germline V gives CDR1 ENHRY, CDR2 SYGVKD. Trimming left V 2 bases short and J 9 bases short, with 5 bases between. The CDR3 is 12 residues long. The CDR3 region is CAISEEGSPLHF. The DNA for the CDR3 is TGTGCCATCAGTGAGGAGGGTTCACCCCTCCACTTT.

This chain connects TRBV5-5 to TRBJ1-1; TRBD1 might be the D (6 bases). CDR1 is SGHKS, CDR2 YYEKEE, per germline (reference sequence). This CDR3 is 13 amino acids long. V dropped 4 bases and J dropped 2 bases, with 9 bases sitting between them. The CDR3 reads CASSLQGNTEAFF. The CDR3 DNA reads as TGTGCCAGCAGCCTACAGGGTAACACTGAAGCTTTCTTT.

The CDR3 is CASSLEFSGGNSPLHF. The CDR3 DNA sequence: TGTGCCAGCAGTTTAGAGTTTTCAGGGGGTAATTCACCCCTCCACTTT. The chain is built from TRBV27 and TRBJ1-6, with 7 bases identical to TRBD1. The junction had 7 bases not matched to a gene; V was cut back by 2 bases and J by 6 bases. The CDR3 has 16 amino acids. Germline-derived CDR1 and CDR2 are MNHEY and SMNVEV (reference sequence).